This TCR beta chain is from a study of cytomegalovirus exposure and HLA in healthy donors. Study-wide results and limits: The authors later found most CMV-associated TCR beta chains appeared HLA-restricted. The authors assumed roughly uniform sequencing depth across donors for presence/absence analyses. Equally common other TCR beta chains were less clonally expanded than HLA-associated ones, a later analysis found.

Comment on this clone: Its antigen is undetermined.

The PCR made use of 60 Vbeta and 13 Jbeta primers. Here immunoSEQ multiplex PCR was the method, and the copy in TCRdb shows in-frame clones only, minus some. The table lists 120,000 to 150,000 clones, more than 60% of them singletons. V lost 6 bases to trimming and J lost 7 bases, with 21 bases between them. The CDR3 is 15 amino acids. CDR1 and CDR2 from the germline V gene are SGHNT and YENEEA. The sample comprised PBMCs. The rearrangement uses TRBV11-3 and TRBJ1-2; no firm D call. The clonotype originates from a man between 40 and 49 years old in good health and CMV-seropositive. The CDR3 bases are TGTGCCAGCAGTTCTTTGGTGTTCGGAGTTTGTGGCTACACCTTC. Translating it yields CASSSLVFGVCGYTF.